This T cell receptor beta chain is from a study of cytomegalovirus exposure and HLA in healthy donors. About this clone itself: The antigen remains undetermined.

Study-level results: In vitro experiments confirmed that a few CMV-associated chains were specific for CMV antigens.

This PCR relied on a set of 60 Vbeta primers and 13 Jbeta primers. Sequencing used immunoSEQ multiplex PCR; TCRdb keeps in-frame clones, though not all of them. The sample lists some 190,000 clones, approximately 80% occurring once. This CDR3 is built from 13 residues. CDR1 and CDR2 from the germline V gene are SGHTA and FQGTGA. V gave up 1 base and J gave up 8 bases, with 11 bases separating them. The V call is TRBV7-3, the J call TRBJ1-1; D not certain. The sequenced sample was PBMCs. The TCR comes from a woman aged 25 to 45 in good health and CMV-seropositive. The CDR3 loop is CASSLKAGGEAFF. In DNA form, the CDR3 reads TGTGCCAGCAGCTTAAAGGCAGGCGGGGAAGCTTTCTTT.